The 13 T cell receptor beta chains below come from one sample, sequenced in a study of chemoradiotherapy in HPV16-positive cancers. The method was immunoSEQ multiplex PCR; TCRdb's version includes in-frame clones alone and lacks a portion of them. Among thousands of clones listed, approximately 72% were seen once. This material was obtained from a patient who underwent chemoradiotherapy. These TCRs come from a human donor with HPV-associated anogenital cancer.

The chain is built from TRBV7-2 and TRBJ2-1; no clear D gene. The germline V gene encodes CDR1 SGHTA and CDR2 FQGNSA. This CDR3 region has 15 residues. Trimming removed 1 base from V and 6 bases from J, with 13 bases in between. The CDR3 DNA reads as TGTGCCAGCAGCTTAGAAGTTTATGTTGGCAATGAGCAGTTCTTC. Translated: CASSLEVYVGNEQFF. Full variable domain (rest looked up from reference TRBV7-2 and TRBJ2-1): GAGVSQSPSNKVTEKGKDVELRCDPISGHTALYWYRQSLGQGLEFLIYFQGNSAPDKSGLPSDRFSAERTGGSVSTLTIQRTQQEDSAVYLCASSLEVYVGNEQFFGPGTRLTVL.

The chain is built from TRBV5-8 and TRBJ1-1, with no clear D. Trimming left V 0 bases short and J 3 bases short, with 9 bases between. The germline V gene has CDR1 SGHTS and CDR2 YDEGEE. The CDR3 totals 14 residues. CDR3 in DNA: TGTGCCAGCAGCTTGGTAAGGTGGGACACTGAAGCTTTCTTT. Protein sequence: CASSLVRWDTEAFF. Supplemented by reference TRBV5-8 and TRBJ1-1, the full variable domain reads EAGVTQSPTHLIKTRGQQATLRCSPISGHTSVYWYQQALGLGLQFLLWYDEGEERNRGNFPPRFSGRQFPNYSSELNVNALELEDSALYLCASSLVRWDTEAFFGQGTRLTVV.

The rearrangement uses TRBV6-6 and TRBJ2-2; D is unclear. The V end lost 7 bases, the J end lost 4 bases, and 10 bases lay between the germline ends. CDR3 length equals 13 residues. Per the germline V gene, CDR1 is MNHNY and CDR2 is SVGAGI (reference sequence). CDR3 coding DNA: TGTGCCAGCAAACCAGAGACCACCGGGGAGCTGTTTTTT. Protein sequence: CASKPETTGELFF.

Written as DNA, the CDR3 is TGCGCCAGCAGCCGGATTCTTACAGGTAGCACAGATACGCAGTATTTT. Protein: CASSRILTGSTDTQYF. The V gene is TRBV4-1, the J gene TRBJ2-3, with D possibly matching TRBD1 (5 bases). With 4 bases removed from V and 0 bases from J, the gap between germline ends came to 14 bases. This CDR3 spans 16 amino acids. Per germline, CDR1 MGHRA and CDR2 YSYEKL.

V and J are TRBV29-1 and TRBJ2-5; 8 bases match TRBD1. Looked up from germline, CDR1 is SQVTM and CDR2 is ANQGSEA. The CDR3 sequence is 14 residues long. V shed 6 bases and J 7 bases; nucleotides not matched to a gene: 13. Here the CDR3 DNA reads TGCAGCGTCGCCCAGACAGGGGACGGTGGGACCCAGTACTTC. Translation: CSVAQTGDGGTQYF.

This chain joins TRBV28 and TRBJ2-1; 11 nucleotides align to TRBD2. Germline V gene data show CDR1 as MDHEN and CDR2 as SYDVKM. This CDR3 comprises 14 residues. Germline trimming cut 6 bases from V and 9 bases from J; bases unmatched to any gene: 7. DNA for the CDR3: TGTGCCAGCAGGGGACTAGCGGAAGTGGGTGAGCAGTTCTTC. It encodes CASRGLAEVGEQFF.

The chain has TRBV6-5 and TRBJ1-2; 8 nucleotides match TRBD1. V lost 6 bases to trimming and J lost 8 bases; unmatched junction nucleotides: 8. CDR1 MNHEY and CDR2 SVGAGI come from the germline V gene. The CDR3 extends over 13 amino acids. CDR3 region: CASSDRGREGYTF. The CDR3 DNA is TGTGCCAGCAGCGACAGGGGAAGGGAAGGCTACACCTTC.

J is TRBJ2-5 and V is TRBV28; tentative D call: TRBD2 (6 bases). Germline CDR1 MDHEN, CDR2 SYDVKM. There are 17 residues in the CDR3. V was trimmed by 5 bases and J by 4 bases, leaving 23 bases between them. The CDR3 sequence: CASSLIRTGTPSETQYF. Here the CDR3 DNA reads TGTGCCAGCAGTCTAATTCGGACCGGGACTCCTTCAGAGACCCAGTACTTC.

DNA for the CDR3: TGTGCCTGGAGGACTAGCGGAAGCACAGATACGCAGTATTTT. This sequence encodes CAWRTSGSTDTQYF. The V and J genes are TRBV30 and TRBJ2-3; 9 bases line up with TRBD2. V lost 3 bases and J lost 0; bases outside the gene matches: 1. The CDR3 totals 14 residues. CDR1 is GTSNPN, CDR2 SVGIG, per germline (reference sequence).

V usage is TRBV13 and J usage is TRBJ1-4; no reliable D call. This CDR3 has 18 residues. The germline V gene encodes CDR1 PRHDT and CDR2 FYEKMQ (reference sequence). V shed 2 bases and J shed 0 bases, with 16 bases lying between them. The CDR3 DNA is TGTGCCAGCAGCTTATCATGGAAAGAACGTGCAACTAATGAAAAACTGTTTTTT. This codes for CASSLSWKERATNEKLFF.

V gene TRBV10-3 combines with J gene TRBJ2-5; 8 nucleotides line up with TRBD2. V shed 5 bases, J shed 5 bases, and the junction held 7 bases outside the gene matches. CDR1 ENHRY and CDR2 SYGVKD come from the germline V gene. There are 14 residues in the CDR3. CDR3 nucleotides: TGTGCCATCAGTAAACTAGCGGAGTCGGAGACCCAGTACTTC. Its protein product is CAISKLAESETQYF.

The chain couples TRBV7-2 to TRBJ1-5; possibly TRBD1 for D (6 bases). Germline assignment: CDR1 SGHTA and CDR2 FQGNSA. The germline V and J ends were trimmed by 4 bases and 6 bases, with 16 bases remaining between them. The CDR3 contains 15 residues. CDR3 loop: CASSSWAGEGQPQHF. CDR3 bases: TGTGCCAGCAGCTCCTGGGCAGGGGAGGGTCAGCCCCAGCATTTT.

The chain employs TRBV5-5 and TRBJ2-1, with 10 bases lining up with TRBD2. V was pared by 6 bases and J by 4 bases, with 7 bases of the junction left unmatched. This CDR3 is 15 amino acids long. CDR1 and CDR2 from the germline V gene are SGHKS and YYEKEE (reference sequence). CDR3: CASKRTSGQYNEQFF. Here the CDR3 DNA reads TGTGCCAGCAAGCGGACTAGCGGCCAATACAATGAGCAGTTCTTC. Drawing the rest from reference TRBV5-5 and TRBJ2-1, the complete variable domain is DAGVTQSPTHLIKTRGQQVTLRCSPISGHKSVSWYQQVLGQGPQFIFQYYEKEERGRGNFPDRFSARQFPNYSSELNVNALLLGDSALYLCASKRTSGQYNEQFFGPGTRLTVL.